The T cell receptor (beta chain) described here comes from a study of T-cell reconstitution after alpha-beta-depleted transplantation in children. General study points: One year after transplant, T-cell counts and diversity came mostly from newly produced T cells. Several hundred expanded graft clones reportedly were the source of alpha-beta T cells about two months after transplant.

The CDR3 has 15 amino acids. Trimming removed 2 bases from V and 5 bases from J, with 16 bases in between. CDR1 is SGHRS and CDR2 is YFSETQ in the germline V gene. The authors prepared the TCRbeta library with unique molecular identifiers. One entry per CDR3 protein, called by TCRdb with MiXCR from the PCR reads. The table shows roughly 570,000 distinct CDR3 sequences, with roughly 27% occurring only once. A note on this clonotype: Its antigen is unknown.

This receptor was obtained from a boy in the first two years of life with Wiskott-Aldrich syndrome, due to receive a stem cell transplant. This sequence joins TRBV5-1 and TRBJ1-1; D unresolved. This specimen was PBMCs, taken before TCRalphabeta/CD19-depleted stem cell transplant. The CDR3 loop is CASSFLGSLETEAFF. The CDR3 nucleotides read TGCGCCAGCAGCTTCCTTGGGTCCCTGGAAACTGAAGCTTTCTTT.